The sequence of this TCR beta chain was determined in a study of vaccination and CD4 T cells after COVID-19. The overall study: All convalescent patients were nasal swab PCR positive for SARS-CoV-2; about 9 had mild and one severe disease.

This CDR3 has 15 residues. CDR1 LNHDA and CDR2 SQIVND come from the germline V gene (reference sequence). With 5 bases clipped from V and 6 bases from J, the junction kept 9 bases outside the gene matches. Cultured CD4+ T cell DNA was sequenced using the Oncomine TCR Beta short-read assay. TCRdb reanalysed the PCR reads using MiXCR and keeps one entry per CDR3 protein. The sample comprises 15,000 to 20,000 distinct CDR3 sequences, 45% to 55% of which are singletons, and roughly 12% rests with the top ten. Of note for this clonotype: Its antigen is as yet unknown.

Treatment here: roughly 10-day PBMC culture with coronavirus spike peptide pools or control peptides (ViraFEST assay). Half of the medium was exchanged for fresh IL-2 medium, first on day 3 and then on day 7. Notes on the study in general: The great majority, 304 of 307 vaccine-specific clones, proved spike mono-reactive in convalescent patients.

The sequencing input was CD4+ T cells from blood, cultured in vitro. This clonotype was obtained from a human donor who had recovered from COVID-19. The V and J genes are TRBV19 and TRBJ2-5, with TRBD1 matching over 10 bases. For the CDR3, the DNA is TGTGCCAGTAGTGCTTTGACAGGGGGCCGAAAGACCCAGTACTTC. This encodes CASSALTGGRKTQYF.